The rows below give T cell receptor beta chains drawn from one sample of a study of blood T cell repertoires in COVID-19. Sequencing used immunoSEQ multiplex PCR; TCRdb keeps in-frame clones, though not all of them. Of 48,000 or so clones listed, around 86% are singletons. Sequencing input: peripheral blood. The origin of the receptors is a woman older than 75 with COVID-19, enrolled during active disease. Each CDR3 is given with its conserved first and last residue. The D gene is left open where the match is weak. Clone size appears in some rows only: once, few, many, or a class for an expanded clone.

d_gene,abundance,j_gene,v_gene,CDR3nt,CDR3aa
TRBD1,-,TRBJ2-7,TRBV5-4,TGTGCCAGCAGCCCCACTGGGGGACAGGGAGTGTACGAGCAGTACTTC,CASSPTGGQGVYEQYF
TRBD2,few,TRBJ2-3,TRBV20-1,TGCAGTGCTGGTGGACTAGCGGGAGGGCTAACAGATACGCAGTATTTT,CSAGGLAGGLTDTQYF
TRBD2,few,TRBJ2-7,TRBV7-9,TGTGCCAGCAGCTTAGCCCGATGGACTAGCGGGAAGGACGAGCAGTACTTC,CASSLARWTSGKDEQYF
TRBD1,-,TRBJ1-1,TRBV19,TGTGCCAGTAGAATGACAGGGAAAGGGTTCACTGAAGCTTTCTTT,CASRMTGKGFTEAFF
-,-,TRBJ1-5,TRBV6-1,TGTGCCAGCAGTGAAGCGCCAGGGCGGGGAAGCAATCAGCCCCAGCATTTT,CASSEAPGRGSNQPQHF
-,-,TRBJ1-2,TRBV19,TGTGCCAGTAGTATAAGGGGCCTCTATGGCTACACCTTC,CASSIRGLYGYTF
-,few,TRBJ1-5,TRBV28,TGTGCCAGCAGTACAGGGAGCAATCAGCCCCAGCATTTT,CASSTGSNQPQHF
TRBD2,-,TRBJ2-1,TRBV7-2,TGTGCCAGCAGGCGGGGGGGCTGGAACAATGAGCAGTTCTTC,CASRRGGWNNEQFF
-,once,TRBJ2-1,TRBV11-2,TGTGCCAGCAGCTTGAATACTCACAATGAGCAGTTCTTC,CASSLNTHNEQFF
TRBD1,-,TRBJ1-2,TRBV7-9,TGTGCCAGCAGCCAGGGAACAGGGGGCGTACGCCTAAGGGGCTATGGCTACACCTTC,CASSQGTGGVRLRGYGYTF
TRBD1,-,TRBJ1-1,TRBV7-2,TGTGCCAGCAGCCTTAGGACAGGTAACACTGAAGCTTTCTTT,CASSLRTGNTEAFF
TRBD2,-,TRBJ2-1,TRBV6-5,TGTGCCAGCAGAAAGGCACTAGCGGGGAACAATGAGCAGTTCTTC,CASRKALAGNNEQFF
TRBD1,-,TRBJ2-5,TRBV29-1,TGCAGCGTTGAGGGGACCCAAGACAGGGCCGGAGAGACCCAGTACTTC,CSVEGTQDRAGETQYF
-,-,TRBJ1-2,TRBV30,TGTGCCTGGAGTCGAGGGAATTCGGCAAACTATGGCTACACCTTC,CAWSRGNSANYGYTF
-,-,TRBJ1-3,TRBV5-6,TGTGCCAGCAGCTTGGTGGCGGGGGCGCCTGGAAACACCATATATTTT,CASSLVAGAPGNTIYF
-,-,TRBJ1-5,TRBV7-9,TGTGCCAGCAGCTTAGGAGGGTATAGCAATCAGCCCCAGCATTTT,CASSLGGYSNQPQHF
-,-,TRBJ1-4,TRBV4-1,TGCGCCAGCAGCCAAGGCCCCGACAGAAATAATGAAAAACTGTTTTTT,CASSQGPDRNNEKLFF
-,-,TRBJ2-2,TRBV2,TGTGCCAGCAGCGTCACCGAGACCGGGGAGCTGTTTTTT,CASSVTETGELFF
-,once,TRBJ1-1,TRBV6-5,TGTGCCAGCAGTTACGCACAGTCTATGAACACTGAAGCTTTCTTT,CASSYAQSMNTEAFF
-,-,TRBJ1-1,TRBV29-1,TGCAGCGTTGTGGGCACGGTGAACACTGAAGCTTTCTTT,CSVVGTVNTEAFF
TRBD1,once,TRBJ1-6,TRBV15,TGTGCCACCAGCAGAGATGGACAGGATAATTCACCCCTCCACTTT,CATSRDGQDNSPLHF
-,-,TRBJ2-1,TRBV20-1,TGCAGTGCTAGTTTTGCGTCCCGCCTAAACAATGAGCAGTTCTTC,CSASFASRLNNEQFF
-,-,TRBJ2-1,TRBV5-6,TGTGCCAGCAGCTTGCAGAGAGGCTACAATGAGCAGTTCTTC,CASSLQRGYNEQFF
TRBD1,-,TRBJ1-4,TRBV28,TGTGCCAGCAGTCCCGGACAGGGGGCTGGGGAAAAACTGTTTTTT,CASSPGQGAGEKLFF